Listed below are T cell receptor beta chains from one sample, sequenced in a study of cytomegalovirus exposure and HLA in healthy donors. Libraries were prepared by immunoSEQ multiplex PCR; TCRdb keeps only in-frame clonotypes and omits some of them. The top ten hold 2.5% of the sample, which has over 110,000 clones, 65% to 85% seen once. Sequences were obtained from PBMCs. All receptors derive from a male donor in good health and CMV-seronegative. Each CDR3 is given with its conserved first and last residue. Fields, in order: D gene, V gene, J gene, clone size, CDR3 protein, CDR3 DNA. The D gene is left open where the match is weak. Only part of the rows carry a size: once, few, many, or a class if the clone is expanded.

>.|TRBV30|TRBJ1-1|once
CAWSKTRDTEAFF
TGTGCCTGGAGTAAGACACGAGACACTGAAGCTTTCTTT
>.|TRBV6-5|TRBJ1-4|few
CASSSTGPNEKLFF
TGTGCCAGCAGTTCGACAGGACCCAATGAAAAACTGTTTTTT
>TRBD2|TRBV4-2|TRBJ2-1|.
CASSRLGGTSLAPAANEQFF
TGTGCCAGCAGCCGACTTGGGGGGACTAGCTTGGCCCCCGCTGCTAATGAGCAGTTCTTC
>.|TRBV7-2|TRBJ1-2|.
CASSLASGKENYGYTF
TGTGCCAGCAGCTTAGCATCGGGGAAGGAGAACTATGGCTACACCTTC
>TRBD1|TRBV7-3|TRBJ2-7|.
CASSLGTGRDEQYF
TGTGCCAGCAGCCTAGGGACAGGGCGGGACGAGCAGTACTTC
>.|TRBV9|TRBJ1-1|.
CASSVGAHTEAFF
TGTGCCAGCAGCGTAGGTGCGCACACTGAAGCTTTCTTT
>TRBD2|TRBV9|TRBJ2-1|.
CASTPREGPYNEQFF
TGTGCCAGCACCCCGAGGGAGGGCCCCTACAATGAGCAGTTCTTC
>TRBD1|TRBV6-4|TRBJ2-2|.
CASSEEGASHTGELFF
TGTGCCAGCAGTGAAGAGGGGGCTAGCCACACCGGGGAGCTGTTTTTT
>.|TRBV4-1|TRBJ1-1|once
CASSKEGGRPEAFF
TGCGCCAGCAGCAAAGAGGGGGGGCGACCAGAAGCTTTCTTT
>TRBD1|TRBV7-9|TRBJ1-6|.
CASSLSGTGNSPLHF
TGTGCCAGCAGCTTATCCGGGACAGGGAATTCACCCCTCCACTTT
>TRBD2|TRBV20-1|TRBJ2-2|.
CSEWGGGELFF
TGCAGTGAATGGGGGGGCGGGGAGCTGTTTTTT
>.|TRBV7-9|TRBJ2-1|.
CASKSGQGYEEQFF
TGTGCCAGCAAGTCAGGGCAGGGATATGAAGAGCAGTTCTTC
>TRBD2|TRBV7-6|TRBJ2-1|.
CASSARTSGRNEQFF
TGTGCCAGCAGCGCGAGGACTAGCGGGAGGAATGAGCAGTTCTTC
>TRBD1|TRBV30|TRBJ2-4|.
CAWSLTGGTDIQYF
TGTGCCTGGAGTTTGACAGGGGGAACGGACATTCAGTACTTC
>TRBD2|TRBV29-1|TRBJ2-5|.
CSVGPSSGQETQYF
TGCAGCGTTGGCCCCTCTAGCGGCCAAGAGACCCAGTACTTC
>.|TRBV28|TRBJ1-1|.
CASSFEQAKTEAFF
TGTGCCAGCAGTTTCGAACAGGCGAAGACTGAAGCTTTCTTT
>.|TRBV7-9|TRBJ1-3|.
CASSVYAENSGNTIYF
TGTGCCAGCAGCGTCTACGCTGAAAACTCTGGAAACACCATATATTTT
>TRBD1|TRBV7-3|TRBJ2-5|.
CASSLGQGEETQYF
TGTGCCAGCAGCTTGGGACAGGGGGAGGAGACCCAGTACTTC
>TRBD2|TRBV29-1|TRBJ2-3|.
CSVEKTSGEVDTQYF
TGCAGCGTTGAAAAGACTAGCGGAGAGGTGGATACGCAGTATTTT
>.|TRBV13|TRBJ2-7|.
CASSPGTAQQYF
TGTGCCAGCAGCCCCGGTACAGCACAGCAGTACTTC
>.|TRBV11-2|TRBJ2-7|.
CASSLMVGTSYYEQYF
TGTGCCAGCAGCTTGATGGTCGGGACTTCTTACTACGAGCAGTACTTC
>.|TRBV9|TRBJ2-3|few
CASSVGGTDTQYF
TGTGCCAGCAGCGTAGGCGGGACAGATACGCAGTATTTT
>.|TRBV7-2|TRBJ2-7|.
CASSYYRTASYEQYF
TGTGCCAGCAGCTACTATCGGACAGCTTCCTACGAGCAGTACTTC
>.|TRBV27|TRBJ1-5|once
CASSLSTGGLGPQHF
TGTGCCAGCAGTTTATCGACGGGAGGCCTCGGGCCCCAGCATTTT
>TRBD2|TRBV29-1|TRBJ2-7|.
CSVEGTPTGGGYEQYF
TGCAGCGTTGAAGGCACTCCCACCGGCGGGGGATACGAGCAGTACTTC
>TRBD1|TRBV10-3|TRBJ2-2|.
CAISHRGPGTGELFF
TGTGCCATCAGCCACAGGGGGCCGGGGACCGGGGAGCTGTTTTTT
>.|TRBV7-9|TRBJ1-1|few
CASSLSFFMNTEAFF
TGTGCCAGCAGCTTAAGCTTTTTCATGAACACTGAAGCTTTCTTT
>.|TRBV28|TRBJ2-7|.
CASSLFRGGYEQYF
TGTGCCAGCAGTTTATTTAGGGGGGGTTACGAGCAGTACTTC
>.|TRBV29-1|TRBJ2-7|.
CSAPVQGLTYEQYF
TGCAGCGCCCCCGTGCAGGGCCTCACCTACGAGCAGTACTTC
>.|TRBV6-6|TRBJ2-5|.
CASKPSGEETQYF
TGTGCCAGCAAACCGTCGGGGGAAGAGACCCAGTACTTC
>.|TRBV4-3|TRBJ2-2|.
CASSQEFGGNTGELFF
TGCGCCAGCAGCCAAGAATTCGGCGGGAACACCGGGGAGCTGTTTTTT
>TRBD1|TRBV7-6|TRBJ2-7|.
CASSNPGGTGLIEQYF
TGTGCCAGCAGCAATCCCGGCGGGACAGGCCTAATCGAGCAGTACTTC
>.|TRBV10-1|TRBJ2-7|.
CASSGEGGDEQYF
TGCGCCAGCAGTGGCGAGGGGGGGGACGAGCAGTACTTC
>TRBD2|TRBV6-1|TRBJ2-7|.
CASSFGLAVSYEQYF
TGTGCCAGCAGTTTTGGACTAGCGGTCTCCTACGAGCAGTACTTC
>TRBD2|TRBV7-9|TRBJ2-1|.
CASSSETSGDYNEQFF
TGTGCCAGCAGCTCTGAGACTAGCGGAGACTACAATGAGCAGTTCTTC
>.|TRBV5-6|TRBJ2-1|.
CASSLYPGTRDEQFF
TGTGCCAGCAGCTTGTACCCGGGGACAAGGGATGAGCAGTTCTTC
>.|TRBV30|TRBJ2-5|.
CAWSVVSGKETQYF
TGTGCCTGGAGTGTTGTGTCGGGGAAAGAGACCCAGTACTTC
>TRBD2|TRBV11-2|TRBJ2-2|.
CASSPILAIYVAGELFF
TGTGCCAGCAGCCCGATACTAGCGATTTATGTGGCCGGGGAGCTGTTTTTT